This entry lists 25 T cell receptor beta chains sequenced from one sample in a study of monozygotic twins with inflammatory bowel disease. TCRdb reanalyzed the 5' RACE reads, giving one entry per CDR3 protein sequence and no DNA. Here the sample table reports around 220,000 distinct CDR3 sequences. Sequenced material: blood. These receptors originate from a human donor with ulcerative colitis or Crohn's disease, or a healthy co-twin of an affected twin (not recorded which).

The chain employs TRBV15 and TRBJ2-7. This CDR3 is built from 14 residues. Germline loops: CDR1 LNHNV, CDR2 YYDKDF (reference sequence). The CDR3 spells CATSRDRLTYEQYF.

The rearrangement joins TRBV10-3 to TRBJ1-5; TCRdb proposes TRBD1, but this gene call is untestable without DNA. The length of the CDR3 is 17 residues. CDR1 is ENHRY and CDR2 is SYGVKD in the germline V gene. CDR3 protein: CAISDPGSGGSNQPQHF.

The chain couples TRBV9 to TRBJ2-5. The CDR3 runs 13 residues. Germline CDR1 SGDLS, CDR2 YYNGEE. The CDR3 region is CASSVGQKETQYF.

Here the CDR3 reads CASSLSGTGSYEQYF. This chain joins TRBV5-4 and TRBJ2-7; the TCRdb D gene call, TRBD1, has no DNA to confirm it. The CDR3 spans 15 residues. CDR1 SGHNT and CDR2 YYREEE come from the germline V gene (reference sequence).

V and J are TRBV3-1 and TRBJ2-5. The CDR3 extends over 14 amino acids. CDR1 and CDR2 (germline): LGHDT, YNNKEL (reference sequence). CDR3 loop: CASSLYRDQETQYF.

The chain joins TRBV5-5 to TRBJ1-2; TCRdb names TRBD1, which stays unverified in the absence of DNA. This CDR3 spans 16 amino acids. Germline CDR1 SGHKS, CDR2 YYEKEE (reference sequence). CDR3 region: CASSLRSATAHGGYTF.

This rearrangement joins TRBV27 to TRBJ1-1. Germline assignment: CDR1 MNHEY and CDR2 SMNVEV (reference sequence). The CDR3 extends over 14 amino acids. CDR3 region: CASRRAGMNTEAFF.

The rearrangement uses TRBV5-1 and TRBJ1-1; with no DNA, the TCRdb D assignment of TRBD1 cannot be verified. CDR1 is SGHRS, CDR2 YFSETQ, per germline. This CDR3 is 15 amino acids long. The CDR3 spells CASGLSLGAGTEAFF.

The V gene is TRBV20-1, the J gene TRBJ2-1; with no DNA, the TCRdb D assignment of TRBD2 cannot be verified. The CDR3 runs to 17 residues. CDR1 and CDR2 (germline): DFQATT, SNEGSKA (reference sequence). CDR3 in amino acids: CSARLWTSGVKHNEQFF.

The CDR3 protein is CASSLNTNTEAFF. J is TRBJ1-1 and V is TRBV6-2 or TRBV6-3. This CDR3 comprises 13 residues. Germline loops: CDR1 MNHEY, CDR2 SVGEGT.

The chain recombines TRBV28 with TRBJ2-2; TCRdb outputs TRBD1, but without DNA this stays unchecked. The CDR3 has 16 amino acids. The germline V gene encodes CDR1 MDHEN and CDR2 SYDVKM. CDR3 sequence reads: CASRSSRQGGTGELFF. Full variable domain (remainder filled in from reference TRBV28 and TRBJ2-2): DVKVTQSSRYLVKRTGEKVFLECVQDMDHENMFWYRQDPGLGLRLIYFSYDVKMKEKGDIPEGYSVSREKKERFSLILESASTNQTSMYLCASRSSRQGGTGELFFGEGSRLTVL.

The chain is built from TRBV5-1 and TRBJ2-5. Germline V gene lookup returns CDR1 SGHRS and CDR2 YFSETQ. There are 11 residues in the CDR3. The chain's CDR3 is CASSAQEIQYF.

V usage is TRBV14 and J usage is TRBJ2-3; TCRdb calls TRBD2, which cannot be checked without DNA. This CDR3 is built from 16 residues. Germline CDR1 and CDR2: SGHDN and FVKESK. CDR3: CASSQGSGGRTDTQYF.

The chain links TRBV24-1 to TRBJ2-3; the TCRdb call, TRBD1, lacks DNA for checking. This CDR3 is built from 15 residues. The germline gives CDR1 KGHDR, CDR2 SFDVKD. The CDR3 spells CATSPRKGNTDTQYF.

The CDR3 loop is CASSLMSSYNSPLHF. This chain uses TRBV7-2 with TRBJ1-6. The CDR3 consists of 15 residues. CDR1 and CDR2 (germline): SGHTA, FQGNSA.

The V call is TRBV7-3, the J call TRBJ2-2; the TCRdb D gene call, TRBD1, has no DNA to confirm it. Germline CDR1 and CDR2: SGHTA and FQGTGA. This CDR3 region has 15 residues. CDR3 protein: CASSLGGTPPGELFF.

The chain uses TRBV28 and TRBJ1-2. The germline CDR1 and CDR2 sequences are MDHEN and SYDVKM. CDR3 length: 12 residues. The CDR3 is CASSLDAGGYTF.

The J gene is TRBJ2-4, the V gene TRBV30; checking the TCRdb D call of TRBD1 is not possible without DNA. The CDR3 sequence is 13 residues long. CDR1 is GTSNPN and CDR2 is SVGIG in the germline V gene (reference sequence). CDR3 sequence reads: CAWSAGQGNIQYF.

The J gene is TRBJ2-7, the V gene TRBV14. The CDR3 has 13 residues. Germline V gene lookup returns CDR1 SGHDN and CDR2 FVKESK. This CDR3 is CASSQIGFYEQYF.

The J gene is TRBJ2-7, the V gene TRBV5-1. Germline CDR1 reads SGHRS; CDR2 reads YFSETQ. The CDR3 contains 12 residues. The CDR3 reads CASSLSSYEQHF.

J is TRBJ1-1 and V is TRBV4-1. The CDR3 contains 13 residues. Germline V gene sequence: CDR1 MGHRA, CDR2 YSYEKL. The CDR3 loop is CASSQEPSVGAFF.

The chain uses TRBV4-1 and TRBJ1-5; without DNA, the TCRdb call of TRBD1 cannot be checked. This CDR3 comprises 15 residues. Germline V gene sequence: CDR1 MGHRA, CDR2 YSYEKL. The CDR3 loop is CASSQDRASNQPQHF.

The chain carries TRBV5-1 and TRBJ1-1. The CDR3 is 13 amino acids. Germline assignment: CDR1 SGHRS and CDR2 YFSETQ. The CDR3 spells CVRSLVADTEAFF.

The rearrangement links TRBV14 to TRBJ1-6; TCRdb outputs TRBD1, but without DNA this stays unchecked. Germline CDR1 reads SGHDN; CDR2 reads FVKESK. The length of the CDR3 is 16 residues. CDR3: CASSLQHTGRNSPLHF.

The V call is TRBV6-4, the J call TRBJ2-2. CDR1 and CDR2 (germline): MRHNA, SNTAGT. The CDR3 loop spans 14 amino acids. The CDR3 reads CASSFYANTGELFF.